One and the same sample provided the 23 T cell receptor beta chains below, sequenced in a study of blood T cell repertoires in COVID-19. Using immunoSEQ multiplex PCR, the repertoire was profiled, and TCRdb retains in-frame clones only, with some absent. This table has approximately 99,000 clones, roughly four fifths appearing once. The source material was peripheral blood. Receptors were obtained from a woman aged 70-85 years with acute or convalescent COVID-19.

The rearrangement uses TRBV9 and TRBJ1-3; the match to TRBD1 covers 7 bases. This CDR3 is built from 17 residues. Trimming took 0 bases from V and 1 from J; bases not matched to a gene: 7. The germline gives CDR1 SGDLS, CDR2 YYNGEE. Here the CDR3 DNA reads TGTGCCAGCAGCGTAGCGCCAACAGGGGTTTCTGGAAACACCATATATTTT. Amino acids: CASSVAPTGVSGNTIYF. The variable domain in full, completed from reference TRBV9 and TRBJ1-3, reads DSGVTQTPKHLITATGQRVTLRCSPRSGDLSVYWYQQSLDQGLQFLIQYYNGEERAKGNILERFSAQQFPDLHSELNLSSLELGDSALYFCASSVAPTGVSGNTIYFGEGSWLTVV.

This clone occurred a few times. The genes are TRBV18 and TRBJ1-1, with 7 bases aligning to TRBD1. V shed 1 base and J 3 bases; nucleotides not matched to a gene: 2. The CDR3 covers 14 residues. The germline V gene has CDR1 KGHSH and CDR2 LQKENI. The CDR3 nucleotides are TGTGCCAGCTCACCACAGGGGGCGGACACTGAAGCTTTCTTT. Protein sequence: CASSPQGADTEAFF.

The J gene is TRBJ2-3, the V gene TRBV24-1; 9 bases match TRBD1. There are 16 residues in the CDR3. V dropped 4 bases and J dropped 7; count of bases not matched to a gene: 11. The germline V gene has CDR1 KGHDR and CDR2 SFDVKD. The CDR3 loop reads CATSDSHRGLGHTQYF. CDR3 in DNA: TGTGCCACCAGTGACTCCCACAGGGGGCTGGGCCATACGCAGTATTTT.

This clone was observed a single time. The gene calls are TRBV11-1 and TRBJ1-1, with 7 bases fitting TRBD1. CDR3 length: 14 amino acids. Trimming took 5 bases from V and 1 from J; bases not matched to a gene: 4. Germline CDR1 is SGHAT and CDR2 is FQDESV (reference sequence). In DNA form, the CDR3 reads TGTGCCAGCAGCGATAGACAGGGGAACACTGAAGCTTTCTTT. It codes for CASSDRQGNTEAFF.

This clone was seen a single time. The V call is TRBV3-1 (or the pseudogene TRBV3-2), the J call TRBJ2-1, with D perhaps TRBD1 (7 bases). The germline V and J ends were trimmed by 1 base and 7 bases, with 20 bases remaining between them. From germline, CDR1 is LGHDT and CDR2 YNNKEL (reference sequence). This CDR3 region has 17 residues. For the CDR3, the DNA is TGTGCCAGCAGCCAAGGGTATACGGGAGCAGGGGGAAATGAGCAGTTCTTC. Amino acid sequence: CASSQGYTGAGGNEQFF.

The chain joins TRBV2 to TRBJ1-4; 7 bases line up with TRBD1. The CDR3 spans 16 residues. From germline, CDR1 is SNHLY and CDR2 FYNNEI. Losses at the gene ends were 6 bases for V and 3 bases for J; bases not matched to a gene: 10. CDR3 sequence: CASRLQGIAANEKLFF. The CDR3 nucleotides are TGTGCCAGCAGGCTACAGGGGATTGCAGCTAATGAAAAACTGTTTTTT.

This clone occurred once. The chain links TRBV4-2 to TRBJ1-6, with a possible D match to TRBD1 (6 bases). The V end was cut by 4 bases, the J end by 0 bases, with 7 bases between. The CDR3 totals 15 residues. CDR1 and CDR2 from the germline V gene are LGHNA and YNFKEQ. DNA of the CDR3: TGTGCCAGCAGCCGGGGACACTCCTATAATTCACCCCTCCACTTT. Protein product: CASSRGHSYNSPLHF.

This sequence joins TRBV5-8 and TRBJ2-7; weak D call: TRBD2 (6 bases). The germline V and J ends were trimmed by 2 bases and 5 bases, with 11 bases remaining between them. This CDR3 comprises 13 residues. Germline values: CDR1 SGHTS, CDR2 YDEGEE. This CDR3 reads CASSFRWGDEQYV. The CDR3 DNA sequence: TGTGCCAGCAGCTTTAGGTGGGGGGACGAGCAGTACGTC.

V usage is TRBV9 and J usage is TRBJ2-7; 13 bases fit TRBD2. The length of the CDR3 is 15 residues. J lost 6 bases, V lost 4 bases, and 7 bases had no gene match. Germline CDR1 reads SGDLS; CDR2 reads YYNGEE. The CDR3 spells CASSPGLAGVVEQYF. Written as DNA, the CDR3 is TGTGCCAGCAGCCCTGGACTAGCGGGAGTTGTCGAGCAGTACTTC.

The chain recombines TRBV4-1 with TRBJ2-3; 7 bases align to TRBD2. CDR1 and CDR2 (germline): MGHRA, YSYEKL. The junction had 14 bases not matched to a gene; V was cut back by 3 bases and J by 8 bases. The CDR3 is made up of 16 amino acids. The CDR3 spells CASSHGGGRGRGTQYF. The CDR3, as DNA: TGCGCCAGCAGCCATGGCGGGGGAAGAGGTCGGGGTACGCAGTATTTT.

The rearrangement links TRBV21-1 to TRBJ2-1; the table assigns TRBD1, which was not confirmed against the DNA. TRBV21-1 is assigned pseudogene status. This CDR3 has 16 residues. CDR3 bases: TGTGCCAGCAGCACCTCGACAGGGGGAGAAAACAATGAGCAGTTCTTC. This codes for CASSTSTGGENNEQFF.

The CDR3: CASSPGRGLSYGYTF. In nucleotides, the CDR3 is TGTGCCAGCAGTCCCGGCAGGGGGCTTAGCTATGGCTACACCTTC. This chain joins TRBV28 and TRBJ1-2, with 8 bases that match TRBD1. The V and J ends lost 5 bases and 4 bases, in that order; junction bases with no gene match: 9. The length of the CDR3 is 15 residues. Germline V gene data show CDR1 as MDHEN and CDR2 as SYDVKM.

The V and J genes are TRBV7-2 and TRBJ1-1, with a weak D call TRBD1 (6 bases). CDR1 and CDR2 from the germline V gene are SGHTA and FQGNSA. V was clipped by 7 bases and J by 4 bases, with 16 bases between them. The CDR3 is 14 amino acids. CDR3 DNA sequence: TGTGCCAGCACCCTCTCACAGGGTCCCACTGAAGCTTTCTTT. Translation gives CASTLSQGPTEAFF.

The CDR3 spells CASRYRSGNTIYF. The CDR3 nucleotides read TGTGCCAGCAGGTACAGGTCCGGAAACACCATATATTTT. The chain links TRBV3-1 (or the pseudogene TRBV3-2) to TRBJ1-3, with D possibly matching TRBD1 (5 bases). CDR3 length: 13 residues. V was clipped by 6 bases and J by 4 bases, with 10 bases between them. The germline V gene encodes CDR1 LGHDT and CDR2 YNNKEL (reference sequence).

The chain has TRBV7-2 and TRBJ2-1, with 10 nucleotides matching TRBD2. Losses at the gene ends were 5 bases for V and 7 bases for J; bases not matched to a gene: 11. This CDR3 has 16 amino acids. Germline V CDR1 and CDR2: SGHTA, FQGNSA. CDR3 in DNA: TGTGCCAGCAGCACCCCGCTAGCGGGAGTGGAAAATGAGCAGTTCTTC. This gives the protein CASSTPLAGVENEQFF.

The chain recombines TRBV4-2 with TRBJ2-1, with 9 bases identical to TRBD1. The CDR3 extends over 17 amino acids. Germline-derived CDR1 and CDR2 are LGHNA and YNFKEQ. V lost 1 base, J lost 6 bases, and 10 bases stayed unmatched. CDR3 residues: CASSQAIGTGRGNEQFF. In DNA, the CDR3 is TGTGCCAGCAGCCAAGCTATAGGGACAGGGAGAGGCAATGAGCAGTTCTTC.

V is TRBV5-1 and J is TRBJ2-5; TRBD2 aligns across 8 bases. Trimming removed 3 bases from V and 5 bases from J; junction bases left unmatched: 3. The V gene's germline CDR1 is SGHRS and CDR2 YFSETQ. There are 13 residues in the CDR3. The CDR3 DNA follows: TGCGCCAGCAGCTCCACGGGAGGGGAGACCCAGTACTTC. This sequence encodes CASSSTGGETQYF.

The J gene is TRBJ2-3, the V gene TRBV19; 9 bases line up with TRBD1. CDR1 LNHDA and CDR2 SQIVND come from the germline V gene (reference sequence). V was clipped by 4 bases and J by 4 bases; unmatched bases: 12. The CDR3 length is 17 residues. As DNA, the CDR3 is TGTGCCAGTAGTACTCTGTATCGGGACAGGGAAGCAGATACGCAGTATTTT. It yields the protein CASSTLYRDREADTQYF.

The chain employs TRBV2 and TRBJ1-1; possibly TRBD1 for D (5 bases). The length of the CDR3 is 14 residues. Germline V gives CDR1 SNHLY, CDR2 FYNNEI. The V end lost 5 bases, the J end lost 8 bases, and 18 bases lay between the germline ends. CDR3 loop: CASSTRQRGGEAFF. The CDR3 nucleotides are TGTGCCAGCAGTACCAGACAGCGTGGGGGGGAAGCTTTCTTT.

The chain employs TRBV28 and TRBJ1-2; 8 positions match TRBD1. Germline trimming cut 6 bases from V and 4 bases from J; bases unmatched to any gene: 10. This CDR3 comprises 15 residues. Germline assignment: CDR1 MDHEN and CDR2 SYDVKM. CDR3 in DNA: TGTGCCAGCAGCCTAACCAGGGGGCAGGGCTATGGCTACACCTTC. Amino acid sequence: CASSLTRGQGYGYTF.

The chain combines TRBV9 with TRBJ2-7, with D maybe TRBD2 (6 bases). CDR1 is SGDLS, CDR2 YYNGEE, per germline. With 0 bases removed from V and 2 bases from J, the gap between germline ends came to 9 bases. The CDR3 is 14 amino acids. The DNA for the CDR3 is TGTGCCAGCAGCGTAGACGGGACTGCCTACGAGCAGTACTTC. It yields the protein CASSVDGTAYEQYF.

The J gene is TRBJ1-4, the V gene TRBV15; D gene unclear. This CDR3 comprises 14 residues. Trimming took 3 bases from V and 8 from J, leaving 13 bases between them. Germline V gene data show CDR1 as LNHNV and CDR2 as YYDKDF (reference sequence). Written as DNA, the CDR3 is TGTGCCACCAGCAGCGGTCAACTGGGCGAAAAACTGTTTTTT. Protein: CATSSGQLGEKLFF.

CDR3 in amino acids: CASSSGGGLYEQYV. The CDR3 DNA reads TGTGCCAGCAGCTCGGGCGGGGGGCTCTACGAGCAGTACGTC. The chain has TRBV5-6 and TRBJ2-7, with 8 bases that match TRBD2. V trimming: 3 bases; J trimming: 3 bases; junction bases outside the gene matches: 5. CDR3 length: 14 residues. Germline lookup yields CDR1 SGHDT and CDR2 YYEEEE.